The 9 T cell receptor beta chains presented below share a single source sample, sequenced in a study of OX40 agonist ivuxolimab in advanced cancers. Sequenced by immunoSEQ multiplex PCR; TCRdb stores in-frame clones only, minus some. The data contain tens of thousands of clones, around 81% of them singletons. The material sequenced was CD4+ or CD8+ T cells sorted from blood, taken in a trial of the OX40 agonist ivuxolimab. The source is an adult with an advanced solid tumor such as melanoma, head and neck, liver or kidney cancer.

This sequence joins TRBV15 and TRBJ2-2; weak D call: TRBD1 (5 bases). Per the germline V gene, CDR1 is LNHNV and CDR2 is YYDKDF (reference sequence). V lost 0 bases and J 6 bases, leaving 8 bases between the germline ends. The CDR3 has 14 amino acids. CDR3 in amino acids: CATSRDRVAGELFF. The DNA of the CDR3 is TGTGCCACCAGCAGAGACAGGGTAGCCGGGGAGCTGTTTTTT.

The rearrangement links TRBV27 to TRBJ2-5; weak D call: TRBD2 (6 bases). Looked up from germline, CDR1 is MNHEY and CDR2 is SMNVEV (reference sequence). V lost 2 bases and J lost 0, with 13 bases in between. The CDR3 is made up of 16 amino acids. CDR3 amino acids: CASSLRSWGDQETQYF. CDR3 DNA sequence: TGTGCCAGCAGTTTACGGTCCTGGGGGGACCAAGAGACCCAGTACTTC.

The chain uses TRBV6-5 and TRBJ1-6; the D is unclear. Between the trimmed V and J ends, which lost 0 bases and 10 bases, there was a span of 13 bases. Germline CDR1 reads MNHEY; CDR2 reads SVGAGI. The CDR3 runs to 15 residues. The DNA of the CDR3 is TGTGCCAGCAGTTACTCGACACAAATACGGTCACCCCTCCACTTT. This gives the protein CASSYSTQIRSPLHF.

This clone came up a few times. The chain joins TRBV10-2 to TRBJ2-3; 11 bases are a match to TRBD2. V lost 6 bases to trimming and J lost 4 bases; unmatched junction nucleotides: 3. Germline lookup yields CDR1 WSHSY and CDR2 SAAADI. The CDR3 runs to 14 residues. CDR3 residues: CASSTSGRSDTQYF. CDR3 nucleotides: TGCGCCAGCAGCACTAGCGGGAGATCAGATACGCAGTATTTT.

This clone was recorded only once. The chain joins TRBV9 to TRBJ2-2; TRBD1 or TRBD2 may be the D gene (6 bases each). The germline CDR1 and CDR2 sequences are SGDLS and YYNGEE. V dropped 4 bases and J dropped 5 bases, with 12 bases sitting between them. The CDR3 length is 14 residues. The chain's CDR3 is CASSQGGKTGELFF. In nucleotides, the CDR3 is TGTGCCAGCAGCCAAGGGGGGAAAACCGGGGAGCTGTTTTTT.

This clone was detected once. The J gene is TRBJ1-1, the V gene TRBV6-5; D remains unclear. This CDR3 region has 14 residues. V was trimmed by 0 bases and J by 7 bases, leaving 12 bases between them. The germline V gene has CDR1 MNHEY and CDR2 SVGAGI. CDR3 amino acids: CASSYSMGLGEAFF. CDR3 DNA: TGTGCCAGCAGTTACTCGATGGGGTTGGGTGAAGCTTTCTTT.

CDR3 residues: CASSKGEDRRSTDTQYF. The CDR3 region has the DNA TGTGCCAGCAGCAAAGGTGAGGACAGGAGAAGCACAGATACGCAGTATTTT. V gene TRBV21-1 combines with J gene TRBJ2-3; TRBD1 is the table's D call, not checked against the DNA. TRBV21-1 is noted as a pseudogene. This CDR3 is 17 amino acids long.

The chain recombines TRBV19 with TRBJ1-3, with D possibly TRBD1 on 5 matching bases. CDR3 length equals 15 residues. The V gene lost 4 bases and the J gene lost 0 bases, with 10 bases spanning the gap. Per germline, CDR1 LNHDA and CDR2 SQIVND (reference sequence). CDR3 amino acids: CASSSDSYSGNTIYF. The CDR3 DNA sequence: TGTGCCAGTAGTAGCGACAGCTACTCTGGAAACACCATATATTTT.

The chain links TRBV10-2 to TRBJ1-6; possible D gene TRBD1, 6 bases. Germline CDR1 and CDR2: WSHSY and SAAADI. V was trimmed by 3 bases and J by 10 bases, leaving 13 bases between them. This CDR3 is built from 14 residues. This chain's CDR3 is CASSETGLESPLHF. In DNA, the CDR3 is TGCGCCAGCAGTGAAACAGGGCTCGAGTCACCCCTCCACTTT.